This TCR beta chain was retrieved from a study of OX40 agonist ivuxolimab in advanced cancers. Comment on this clone: Its target is not known.

Study-wide results and caveats: Both CD4+ and CD8+ T cell populations in blood had undergone clonal expansion by week 6 at 0.1 to 3.0 mg/kg.

The CDR3 has 15 amino acids. Germline CDR1 SGHRS, CDR2 YFSETQ. V was trimmed by 4 bases and J by 3 bases, leaving 14 bases between them. This table comes from immunoSEQ multiplex PCR, and its TCRdb copy is limited to in-frame clones, with some not included. Of 77,000 or so clones in the sample, about 85% were seen once. The chain joins TRBV5-1 to TRBJ1-5; no clear D. The sequence was collected from an adult with an advanced solid tumor such as melanoma, head and neck, liver or kidney cancer. The sample consisted of CD4+ or CD8+ T cells sorted from blood, taken in a trial of the OX40 agonist ivuxolimab. CDR3 sequence reads: CASSLGSLNNQPQHF. In nucleotides, the CDR3 is TGCGCCAGCAGCCTCGGCAGCCTCAACAATCAGCCCCAGCATTTT.